One and the same sample provided the 25 T cell receptor beta chains below, sequenced in a study of regulatory T cells in long-lasting Graves disease. Arm-PCR of CDR3 regions and iRepertoire HTBI primers were the basis on which TCR beta libraries were built. TCRdb passed the multiplex PCR reads through MiXCR, listing each CDR3 protein once. Of approximately 490,000 distinct CDR3 sequences listed, about a sixth were seen once; the top ten hold 10% to 15%. Time point: newly diagnosed GD, antithyroid drugs for less than 3 months. The TCR library used RNA extracted from PBMCs. The data also belong to a second study, concerning T cells in Graves' hyperthyroidism and ophthalmopathy.

The specimen comprised peripheral blood mononuclear cells (PBMCs), sampled at new diagnosis, from a patient treated with antithyroid drugs. These receptors all stem from a man aged 40-50 years with Graves disease.

This clonotype was seen a few times. The V gene is TRBV2, the J gene TRBJ2-2, with D perhaps matching TRBD1 (6 bases). The CDR3 has 17 residues. Germline CDR1 SNHLY, CDR2 FYNNEI. The V and J ends lost 9 bases and 0 bases respectively, with 20 bases between them. DNA for the CDR3: TGTGCCAGTGGGGGTCCGTTAGGGGGTGCGAACACCGGGGAGCTGTTTTTT. It codes for CASGGPLGGANTGELFF. The full variable domain, rest sourced from reference TRBV2 and TRBJ2-2, is EPEVTQTPSHQVTQMGQEVILRCVPISNHLYFYWYRQILGQKVEFLVSFYNNEISEKSEIFDDQFSVERPDGSNFTLKIRSTKLEDSAMYFCASGGPLGGANTGELFFGEGSRLTVL.

This clonotype was seen a few times. This chain connects TRBV27 to TRBJ2-5; D ambiguous. There are 11 residues in the CDR3. CDR1 is MNHEY and CDR2 is SMNVEV in the germline V gene (reference sequence). Trimming removed 6 bases at V and 7 bases at J, with 9 bases between. In nucleotides, the CDR3 is TGTGCCAGCAGGGGCCTCCGGACCCAGTACTTC. Translation: CASRGLRTQYF.

In this sample, this clonotype turned up many times. The rearrangement uses TRBV4-1 and TRBJ2-1, with 8 bases fitting TRBD1. Germline CDR1 and CDR2: MGHRA and YSYEKL. V was pared by 4 bases and J by 6 bases, with 5 bases of the junction left unmatched. CDR3 length: 14 amino acids. The CDR3 coding sequence is TGCGCCAGCAGCCGAGAACAGGGGGGCAATGAGCAGTTCTTC. It translates to CASSREQGGNEQFF.

In regard to this clonotype: It may be a read error: a sequence one base away is much more abundant. This chain uses TRBV6-5 with TRBJ2-7; D remains ambiguous. With 0 bases removed from V and 3 bases from J, the gap between germline ends came to 6 bases. The CDR3 contains 13 residues. Germline V gene sequence: CDR1 MNHEY, CDR2 SVGAGI. CDR3 nucleotides: TGTGCCAGCAGTTACTCCATAGGCTACGAGCAGTACTTC. Translated: CASSYSIGYEQYF.

The V gene is TRBV9, the J gene TRBJ2-1; D is unresolved. The V and J ends lost 4 bases and 5 bases respectively, with 19 bases between them. Per the germline V gene, CDR1 is SGDLS and CDR2 is YYNGEE. The CDR3 is 16 residues long. The CDR3 reads CASSPRSLGGHNEQFF. CDR3 in DNA: TGTGCCAGCAGCCCCCGATCGTTAGGCGGACACAATGAGCAGTTCTTC.

This clonotype showed up just a few times. This rearrangement joins TRBV20-1 to TRBJ2-3, with D tentatively TRBD2 (6 bases). Trimming stripped 0 bases from V and 5 bases from J, with 18 bases between. This CDR3 is 16 amino acids long. CDR1 and CDR2 (germline): DFQATT, SNEGSKA (reference sequence). The CDR3 sequence: CSARELTSLEGDTQYF. The CDR3 bases are TGCAGTGCTAGAGAATTAACTAGCTTGGAGGGAGATACGCAGTATTTT.

This clonotype was seen a few times. The chain recombines TRBV19 with TRBJ2-1; a possible D gene is TRBD2 (6 bases). Germline V CDR1 and CDR2: LNHDA, SQIVND (reference sequence). With 8 bases removed from V and 5 bases from J, the gap between germline ends came to 13 bases. This CDR3 spans 13 amino acids. In nucleotides, the CDR3 is TGTGCCAGTGCGGCTAGCGACAACAATGAGCAGTTCTTC. Encoded protein: CASAASDNNEQFF. The variable domain in full, with the rest retrieved from reference TRBV19 and TRBJ2-1, is DGGITQSPKYLFRKEGQNVTLSCEQNLNHDAMYWYRQDPGQGLRLIYYSQIVNDFQKGDIAEGYSVSREKKESFPLTVTSAQKNPTAFYLCASAASDNNEQFFGPGTRLTVL.

The chain combines TRBV7-9 with TRBJ2-1; no firm D call. Germline V gene data show CDR1 as SEHNR and CDR2 as FQNEAQ (reference sequence). V was cut by 6 bases and J by 5 bases, with 11 bases left in between. The CDR3 runs 13 residues. The CDR3, as DNA: TGTGCCAGCAGACCCCCTTTCCACAATGAGCAGTTCTTC. This gives the protein CASRPPFHNEQFF.

This clonotype has a handful of counts. The V call is TRBV6-2 or TRBV6-3, the J call TRBJ2-4; the D is unclear. Germline CDR1 and CDR2: MNHEY and SVGEGT. Between the trimmed V and J ends, which lost 0 bases and 0 bases, there was a span of 6 bases. CDR3 length: 15 residues. The CDR3 protein is CASSYSDLAKNIQYF. The CDR3 DNA reads TGTGCCAGCAGTTACTCGGATCTAGCCAAAAACATTCAGTACTTC.

This clonotype was detected a few times. One end of the junction is discordant with germline, which a read error may explain. The V call is TRBV6-1, the J call TRBJ1-3; TRBD1 is a possible D gene (6 bases). The length of the CDR3 is 14 residues. Germline V CDR1 and CDR2: MNHNS, SASEGT. CDR3: CASREGGLGNTIYF. The CDR3 nucleotides read TGTGCCAGCAGAGAAGGGGGACTTGGAAACACCATATATTTT.

The chain employs TRBV25-1 and TRBJ1-6, with 7 bases lining up with TRBD1. The V segment lost 6 bases and the J segment 10 bases; nucleotides outside the gene matches: 18. Germline CDR1 and CDR2: MGHDK and SYGVNS. This CDR3 spans 17 amino acids. This chain's CDR3 is CASSITTGLQGKSPLHF. In nucleotides, the CDR3 is TGTGCCAGCAGCATCACGACAGGGCTACAAGGAAAGTCACCCCTCCACTTT. Looking up the rest from reference TRBV25-1 and TRBJ1-6 gives the full variable domain: EADIYQTPRYLVIGTGKKITLECSQTMGHDKMYWYQQDPGMELHLIHYSYGVNSTEKGDLSSESTVSRIRTEHFPLTLESARPSHTSQYLCASSITTGLQGKSPLHFGNGTRLTVT.

This clonotype occurred a few times. This chain links TRBV6-2 or TRBV6-3 with TRBJ1-5; D not resolved. The germline V and J ends were trimmed by 7 bases and 8 bases, with 12 bases remaining between them. From germline, CDR1 is MNHEY and CDR2 SVGEGT. CDR3 length: 12 amino acids. The DNA of the CDR3 is TGTGCCAGCAACGACTCAGGAGAGCCCCAGCATTTT. Amino acid sequence: CASNDSGEPQHF.

About this clonotype itself: Given a much more abundant clone one base away, this may be a read error. Without the conserved terminal phenylalanine or tryptophan, this CDR3 likely stems from a read error. The chain links TRBV6-9 to TRBJ2-3, with D tentatively TRBD1 (5 bases). The V gene's germline CDR1 is MNHGY and CDR2 SVAAGI. V lost 3 bases to trimming and J lost 4 bases, with 8 bases between them. The CDR3 is made up of 13 amino acids. CDR3 amino acids: CASSYRAADTQYL. CDR3 coding DNA: TGTGCCAGCAGTTACAGGGCGGCAGATACGCAGTATCTT.

Comments on this clonotype: One base separates it from a far larger clone, so it is likely a read error. This chain links TRBV6-1 with TRBJ2-3; D is tentatively TRBD1 or TRBD2 (5 bases each). The germline V gene has CDR1 MNHNS and CDR2 SASEGT. CDR3 length: 17 amino acids. The CDR3 DNA reads TGTGCCACCAGTGATCAGGGCCGGGGAAGAACCACAGATACGCAGTATTTT. Protein sequence: CATSDQGRGRTTDTQYF.

This clonotype occurred a few times. The chain links TRBV14 to TRBJ2-7; D is possibly TRBD1 or TRBD2 (6 bases each). The CDR3 contains 14 residues. The germline gives CDR1 SGHDN, CDR2 FVKESK. The V and J ends lost 2 bases and 7 bases respectively, with 15 bases between them. The CDR3 loop is CASSQLGGGREQYF. The CDR3 DNA follows: TGTGCCAGCAGCCAACTCGGGGGCGGAAGGGAGCAGTACTTC.

The chain combines TRBV2 with TRBJ2-1, with TRBD2 matching 10 bases. The germline V gene encodes CDR1 SNHLY and CDR2 FYNNEI. V shed 6 bases, J shed 4 bases, and the junction held 3 bases outside the gene matches. The CDR3 covers 14 residues. The CDR3 nucleotides read TGTGCCAGCAGCAAACTAGCGGGGTACAATGAGCAGTTCTTC. Amino acid sequence: CASSKLAGYNEQFF.

Ten or more counts support this clonotype. This chain connects TRBV5-1 to TRBJ2-3, with 7 bases lining up with TRBD2. CDR1 and CDR2 (germline): SGHRS, YFSETQ. This CDR3 comprises 15 residues. The ends lost 4 bases at V and 4 bases at J; junction bases unmatched: 9. For the CDR3, the DNA is TGCGCCAGCAGCCGGGGCGGGAGTTTCTCAGATACGCAGTATTTT. It encodes CASSRGGSFSDTQYF.

The sample holds many counts of this clonotype. V is TRBV13 and J is TRBJ2-7; D may be TRBD1 (6 bases). V lost 5 bases and J 5 bases, leaving 10 bases between the germline ends. Germline assignment: CDR1 PRHDT and CDR2 FYEKMQ (reference sequence). The CDR3 consists of 12 residues. The DNA of the CDR3 is TGTGCCAGCAGCACCCGACAGGACGAGCAGTACTTC. Residues: CASSTRQDEQYF.

This clonotype was picked up one time. The rearrangement uses TRBV28 and TRBJ2-7, with TRBD2 matching 10 bases. From germline, CDR1 is MDHEN and CDR2 SYDVKM. V trimming: 9 bases; J trimming: 7 bases; junction bases outside the gene matches: 18. This CDR3 is 16 amino acids long. The CDR3 loop is CASQLGDLAGGREQYF. The CDR3 nucleotides are TGTGCCAGTCAACTCGGAGATTTAGCGGGAGGTCGTGAGCAGTACTTC.

The gene calls are TRBV2 and TRBJ1-2, with a possible D match to TRBD1 (5 bases). This CDR3 contains 13 residues. Deletions cut 6 bases from V and 8 bases from J, with 16 bases between. Per germline, CDR1 SNHLY and CDR2 FYNNEI. CDR3 DNA: TGTGCCAGCAGCCCTTATATCGGGGCGGGCTACACCTTC. This translates into CASSPYIGAGYTF.

This clonotype was detected ten times or more. J is TRBJ2-1 and V is TRBV7-2; D perhaps matches TRBD2 (5 bases). This CDR3 spans 14 amino acids. Germline V gene lookup returns CDR1 SGHTA and CDR2 FQGNSA. V was pared by 5 bases and J by 5 bases, with 13 bases between. DNA for the CDR3: TGTGCCAGCAGCAGAAGAGGGCCGAACAATGAGCAGTTCTTC. Amino acid sequence: CASSRRGPNNEQFF.

This clonotype showed up many times. V and J are TRBV6-5 and TRBJ1-2; 7 nucleotides align to TRBD1. The ends lost 0 bases at V and 4 bases at J; junction bases unmatched: 14. The CDR3 has 18 residues. From germline, CDR1 is MNHEY and CDR2 SVGAGI. The CDR3 protein is CASSYSRSRDSYFYGYTF. Here the CDR3 DNA reads TGTGCCAGCAGTTACTCGCGGAGTCGGGACAGCTATTTCTATGGCTACACCTTC.

This clonotype was seen many times. The DNA of the CDR3 is TGTGCCAGCAGCCAAGAAAACAGCTATGGCTACACCTTC. It translates to CASSQENSYGYTF. The gene calls are TRBV3-1 and TRBJ1-2; no reliable D call. This CDR3 has 13 amino acids. CDR1 and CDR2 (germline): LGHDT, YNNKEL (reference sequence). V lost 0 bases and J lost 4, with 6 bases in between.

This clonotype was seen more than once but under ten times. The chain employs TRBV7-3 and TRBJ2-3; no clear D. The CDR3 sequence is 14 residues long. Trimming took off 2 bases at V and 4 bases at J, with 10 bases between the two ends. Looked up from germline, CDR1 is SGHTA and CDR2 is FQGTGA. The CDR3 DNA reads as TGTGCCAGCAGCTTACGTATTGGCGCAGATACGCAGTATTTT. This translates into CASSLRIGADTQYF.

This clonotype was seen just once. The chain employs TRBV10-3 and TRBJ2-7; TRBD2 matches 11 bases. V trimming: 0 bases; J trimming: 0 bases; junction bases outside the gene matches: 7. The CDR3 contains 18 residues. CDR1 and CDR2 from the germline V gene are ENHRY and SYGVKD. Here the CDR3 DNA reads TGTGCCATCAGTGAGTCGATGACACTAGCGGGAGTCTCCTACGAGCAGTACTTC. Protein sequence: CAISESMTLAGVSYEQYF.